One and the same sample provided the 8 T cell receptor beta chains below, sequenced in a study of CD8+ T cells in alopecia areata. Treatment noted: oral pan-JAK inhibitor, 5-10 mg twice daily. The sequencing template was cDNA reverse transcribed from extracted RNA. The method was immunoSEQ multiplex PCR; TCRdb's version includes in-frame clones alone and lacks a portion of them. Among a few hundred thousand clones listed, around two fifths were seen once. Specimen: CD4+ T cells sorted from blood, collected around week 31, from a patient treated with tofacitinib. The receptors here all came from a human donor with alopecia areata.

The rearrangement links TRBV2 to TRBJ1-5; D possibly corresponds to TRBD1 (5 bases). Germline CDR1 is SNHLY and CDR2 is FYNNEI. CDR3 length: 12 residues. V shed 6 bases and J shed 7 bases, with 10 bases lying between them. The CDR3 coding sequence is TGTGCCAGCAGGGGAGACAGCCAGCCCCAGCATTTT. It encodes CASRGDSQPQHF.

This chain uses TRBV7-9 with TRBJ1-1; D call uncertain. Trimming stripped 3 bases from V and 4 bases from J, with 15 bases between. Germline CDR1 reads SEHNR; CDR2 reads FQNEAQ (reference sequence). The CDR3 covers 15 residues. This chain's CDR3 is CASSFGPPASTEAFF. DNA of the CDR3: TGTGCCAGCAGCTTTGGACCCCCAGCCTCCACTGAAGCTTTCTTT.

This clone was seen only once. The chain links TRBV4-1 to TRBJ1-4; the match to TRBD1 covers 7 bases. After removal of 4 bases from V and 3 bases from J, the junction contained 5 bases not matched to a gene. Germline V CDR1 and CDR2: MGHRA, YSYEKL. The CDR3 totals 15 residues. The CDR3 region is CASSRGTAPNEKLFF. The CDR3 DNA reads TGCGCCAGCAGCCGAGGGACAGCCCCTAATGAAAAACTGTTTTTT.

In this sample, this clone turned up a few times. CDR3 loop: CASSREGPREKLFF. The CDR3 DNA sequence: TGTGCCAGCAGCCGGGAGGGACCCAGGGAAAAACTGTTTTTT. The chain recombines TRBV7-9 with TRBJ1-4; a weak D match, TRBD1 (5 bases). This CDR3 spans 14 amino acids. Germline V CDR1 and CDR2: SEHNR, FQNEAQ (reference sequence). Trimming removed 5 bases from V and 8 bases from J, with 15 bases in between.

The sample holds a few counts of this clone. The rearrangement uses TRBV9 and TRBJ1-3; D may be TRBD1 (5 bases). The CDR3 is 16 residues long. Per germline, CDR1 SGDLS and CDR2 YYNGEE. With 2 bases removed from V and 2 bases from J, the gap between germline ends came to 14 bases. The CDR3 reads CASSVTSGGAGNTIYF. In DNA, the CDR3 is TGTGCCAGCAGCGTCACCTCGGGGGGAGCTGGAAACACCATATATTTT. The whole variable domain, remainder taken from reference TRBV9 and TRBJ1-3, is DSGVTQTPKHLITATGQRVTLRCSPRSGDLSVYWYQQSLDQGLQFLIQYYNGEERAKGNILERFSAQQFPDLHSELNLSSLELGDSALYFCASSVTSGGAGNTIYFGEGSWLTVV.

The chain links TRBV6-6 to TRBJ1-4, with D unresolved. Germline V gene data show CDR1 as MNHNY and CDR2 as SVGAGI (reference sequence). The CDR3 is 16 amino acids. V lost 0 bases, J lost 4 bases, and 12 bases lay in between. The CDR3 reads CASSYSRVSNNEKLFF. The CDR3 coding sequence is TGTGCCAGCAGTTACTCTCGGGTGTCAAATAATGAAAAACTGTTTTTT.

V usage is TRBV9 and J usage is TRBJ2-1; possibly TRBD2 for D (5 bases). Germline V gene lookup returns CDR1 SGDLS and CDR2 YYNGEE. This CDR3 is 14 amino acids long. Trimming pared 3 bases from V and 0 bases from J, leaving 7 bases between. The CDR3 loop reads CASSGEHSYNEQFF. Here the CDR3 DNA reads TGTGCCAGCAGCGGGGAGCACTCCTACAATGAGCAGTTCTTC. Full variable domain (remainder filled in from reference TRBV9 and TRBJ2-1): DSGVTQTPKHLITATGQRVTLRCSPRSGDLSVYWYQQSLDQGLQFLIQYYNGEERAKGNILERFSAQQFPDLHSELNLSSLELGDSALYFCASSGEHSYNEQFFGPGTRLTVL.

The CDR3 bases are TGTGCCAGCAGCACATACAGGTCCCCGAATTCACCCCTCCACTTT. Protein product: CASSTYRSPNSPLHF. The rearrangement uses TRBV9 and TRBJ1-6, with a possible D match to TRBD1 (5 bases). Germline V gene sequence: CDR1 SGDLS, CDR2 YYNGEE. The CDR3 totals 15 residues. Trimming shortened V by 4 bases and J by 7 bases, and 15 bases separated the two germline ends.